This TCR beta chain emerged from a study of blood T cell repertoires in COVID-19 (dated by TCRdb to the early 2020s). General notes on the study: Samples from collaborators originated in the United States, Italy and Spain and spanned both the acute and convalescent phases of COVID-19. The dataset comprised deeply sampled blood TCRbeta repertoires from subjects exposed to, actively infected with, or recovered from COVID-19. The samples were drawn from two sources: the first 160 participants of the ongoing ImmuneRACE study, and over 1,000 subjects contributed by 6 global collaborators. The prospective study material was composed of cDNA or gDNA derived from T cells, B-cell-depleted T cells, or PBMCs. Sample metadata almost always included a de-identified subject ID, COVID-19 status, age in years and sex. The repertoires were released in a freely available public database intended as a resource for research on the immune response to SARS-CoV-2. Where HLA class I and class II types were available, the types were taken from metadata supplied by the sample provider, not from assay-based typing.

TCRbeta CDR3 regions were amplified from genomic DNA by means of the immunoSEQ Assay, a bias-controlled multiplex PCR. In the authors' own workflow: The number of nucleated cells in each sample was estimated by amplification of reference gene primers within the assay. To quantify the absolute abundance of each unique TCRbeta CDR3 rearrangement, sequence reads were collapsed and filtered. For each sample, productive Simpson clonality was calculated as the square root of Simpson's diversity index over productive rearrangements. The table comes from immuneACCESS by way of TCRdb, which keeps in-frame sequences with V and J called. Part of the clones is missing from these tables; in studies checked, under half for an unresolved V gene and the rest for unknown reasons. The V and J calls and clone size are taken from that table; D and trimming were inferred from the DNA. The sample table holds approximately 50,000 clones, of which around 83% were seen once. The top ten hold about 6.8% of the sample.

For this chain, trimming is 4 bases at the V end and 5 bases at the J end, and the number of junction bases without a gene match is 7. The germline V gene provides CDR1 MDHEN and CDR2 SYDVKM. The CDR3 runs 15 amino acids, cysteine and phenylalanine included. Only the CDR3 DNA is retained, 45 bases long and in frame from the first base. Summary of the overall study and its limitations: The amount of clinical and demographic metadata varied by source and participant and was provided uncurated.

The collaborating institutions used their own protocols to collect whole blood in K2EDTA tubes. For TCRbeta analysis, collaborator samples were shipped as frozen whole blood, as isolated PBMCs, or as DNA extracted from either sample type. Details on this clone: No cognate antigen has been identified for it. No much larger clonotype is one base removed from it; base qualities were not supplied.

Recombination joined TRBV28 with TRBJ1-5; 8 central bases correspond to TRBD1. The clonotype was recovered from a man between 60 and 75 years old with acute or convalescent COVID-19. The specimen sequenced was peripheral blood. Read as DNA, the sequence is TGTGCCAGCAGTTACTACAGGGGGACCCATCAGCCCCAGCATTTT. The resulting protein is CASSYYRGTHQPQHF.